Listed below are T cell receptor beta chains from one sample, sequenced in a study of shared clonotypes between healthy human individuals. Measured with immunoSEQ multiplex PCR; TCRdb has only the in-frame clones, and not every one. Altogether some 530,000 clones are present, 65% to 85% being singletons, with the ten largest covering roughly 13%. Sequencing was carried out using PBMCs. Receptors originate from a woman aged 40 to 50 in good health. Some clones in this sample may be carry-over from other donors' samples. The CDR3 runs from the conserved cysteine through the conserved F or W.

V	CDR3
TRBV11-2	CASSYIGEQYF
TRBV19	CASSRGRRLEQYF
TRBV28	CASSFKVLSHTDTQYF
TRBV6-5	CASTPGPNYGYTF
TRBV5-4	CASSLGAGHVVEKLFF
TRBV5-6	CASSLDGERDHGYTF
TRBV13	CASSLGGGTISYEQYF
TRBV9	CASSVGLAGGQETQYF
TRBV10-2	CASSESTSGNEQFF
TRBV5-6	CASSPDRAGGEQYF
TRBV28	CASSLGAAASGRPISYEQYF
TRBV4-1	CASSQDSSGAVEQFF
TRBV29-1	CSVANLGIRTDTQYF
TRBV7-2	CASSSGQETQYF
TRBV7-2	CASSLLAGTTYNEQFF
TRBV10-1	CASSESAGNTGELFF
TRBV2	CASRDSYNEQFF
TRBV7-3	CASSLLGRPQPQHF
TRBV28	CASRGGGTDNEKLFF
TRBV5-1	CASRTGQGTGEQYF
TRBV7-2	CASSGSVARTDTQYF
TRBV28	CASFSPGRAFF
TRBV19	CASTKRQGAMNTEAFF
TRBV28	CASSLSGQNIQYF
TRBV5-1	CASSLEGGAFGNTIYF
TRBV7-9	CASSFSTPADTEAFF
TRBV30	CAWGGGRYEAFF
TRBV6-5	CASSVDNEQFF
TRBV6-4	CASSATGDTDTQYF
TRBV28	CASSGGGTRNTEAFF
TRBV5-1	CASSLGPLHEKLFF
TRBV7-2	CASSFVAGGTDTQYF
TRBV27	CASSPSRIFTDTQYF
TRBV2	CASSDRQQYGYTF
TRBV30	CAWSVSRETQYF
TRBV30	CAWGTGSNNEQYF
TRBV7-9	CASSLEMGLAGIYEQYF
TRBV6-5	CASSGWGTLGEQYF
TRBV7-6	CASTRLSGVDTQYF
TRBV19	CASSSSGGSGANVLTF
TRBV11-3	CASSAGTGNTGELFF
TRBV2	CASSVRQGMRGYTF
TRBV7-8	CASSLGRTIFYEQYF